This record concerns one T cell receptor beta chain sequence. The record originates from a study of OX40 agonist ivuxolimab in advanced cancers. As for the study in general: Administration of intravenous ivuxolimab to patients occurred every 2 weeks at 0.01 to 10 mg/kg.

In germline, CDR1 is SGHRS, CDR2 YFSETQ. CDR3 length equals 14 residues. V gave up 0 bases and J gave up 8 bases; unmatched junction bases: 5. Only in-frame clones appear in the TCRdb table, and some are missing; sequencing was by immunoSEQ multiplex PCR. The sample shows around 45,000 clones, 84% of them seen only once. The material sequenced was CD4+ or CD8+ T cells sorted from blood, taken in a trial of the OX40 agonist ivuxolimab. This TCR came from an adult with an advanced solid tumor such as melanoma, head and neck, liver or kidney cancer. J is TRBJ1-2 and V is TRBV5-1; 9 nucleotides agree with TRBD1. The DNA for the CDR3 is TGCGCCAGCAGCTTGGGACAGGGGGTTTGGGGCTACACCTTC. This sequence encodes CASSLGQGVWGYTF.